These 20 T cell receptor beta chains came from one sample sequenced in a study of blood T cell repertoires in COVID-19. This table comes from immunoSEQ multiplex PCR, and its TCRdb copy is limited to in-frame clones, with some not included. Of around 260,000 clones detected, about 89% appear once; the ten largest clones hold around 2%. Sample: peripheral blood. These receptors all stem from a woman aged 25-40 years with COVID-19, enrolled during active disease.

The gene calls are TRBV3-1 (or the pseudogene TRBV3-2) and TRBJ2-7; 13 positions match TRBD2. Germline CDR1 and CDR2: LGHDT and YNNKEL (reference sequence). This CDR3 contains 15 residues. Trimming removed 2 bases from V and 7 bases from J; junction bases left unmatched: 5. The DNA for the CDR3 is TGTGCCAGCAGCCAAAGAGGACTAGCGGGAGTTGAGCAGTACTTC. Translated, it gives CASSQRGLAGVEQYF.

This clone was seen a single time. The J gene is TRBJ1-3, the V gene TRBV30; unclear D gene. The V gene lost 2 bases and the J gene lost 7 bases, with 18 bases spanning the gap. Germline loops: CDR1 GTSNPN, CDR2 SVGIG (reference sequence). This CDR3 region has 15 residues. In DNA, the CDR3 is TGTGCCTGGAGTCTAGGACGGAGGATGGGTAACACCATATATTTT. Translated, it gives CAWSLGRRMGNTIYF.

The rearrangement uses TRBV15 and TRBJ2-1; 11 positions match TRBD2. Per germline, CDR1 LNHNV and CDR2 YYDKDF (reference sequence). J gave up 5 bases and V 2 bases, and 5 bases lay outside the gene matches. There are 16 residues in the CDR3. Here the CDR3 DNA reads TGTGCCACCAGCAGACGGACTAGCGGGCCCGACAATGAGCAGTTCTTC. This sequence encodes CATSRRTSGPDNEQFF.

The chain carries TRBV19 and TRBJ1-4; 9 nucleotides align to TRBD1. Unmatched junction bases numbered 8, after V lost 4 bases and J lost 8 bases. Germline V lookup: CDR1 LNHDA, CDR2 SQIVND (reference sequence). The CDR3 sequence is 15 residues long. The CDR3 bases are TGTGCCAGTAGTAACATACAGGGGGCGGAGGAAAAACTGTTTTTT. Protein product: CASSNIQGAEEKLFF.

The J gene is TRBJ2-7, the V gene TRBV27; TRBD2 agrees at 11 bases. The CDR3 has 15 residues. Per the germline V gene, CDR1 is MNHEY and CDR2 is SMNVEV (reference sequence). The J segment lost 4 bases and the V segment lost 5 bases, leaving 7 bases of the junction unmatched. CDR3 sequence: CASSPLAGAGYEQYF. CDR3 DNA: TGTGCCAGCAGTCCACTAGCGGGAGCTGGATACGAGCAGTACTTC.

This chain uses TRBV6-1 with TRBJ1-6; TRBD1 aligns across 9 bases. The CDR3 sequence is 17 residues long. Per germline, CDR1 MNHNS and CDR2 SASEGT. J lost 8 bases, V lost 2 bases, and 10 bases had no gene match. The CDR3 loop reads CASSEWGTGRIDSPLHF. DNA of the CDR3: TGTGCCAGCAGTGAATGGGGGACAGGGAGGATCGATTCACCCCTCCACTTT.

The table lists this clone with a count of one. The chain uses TRBV28 and TRBJ2-7; D might be TRBD2 (5 bases). Germline CDR1 reads MDHEN; CDR2 reads SYDVKM. This CDR3 is 16 amino acids long. V lost 4 bases to trimming and J lost 0 bases, with 16 bases between them. The CDR3 DNA sequence: TGTGCCAGCAGTTACGTATCTAGCCTACACTCCTACGAGCAGTACTTC. It translates to CASSYVSSLHSYEQYF.

The chain uses TRBV3-1 (or the pseudogene TRBV3-2) and TRBJ2-2, with a tentative D call TRBD2 (6 bases). This CDR3 comprises 19 residues. Germline CDR1 is LGHDT and CDR2 is YNNKEL (reference sequence). The V end lost 1 base, the J end lost 1 base, and 19 bases lay between the germline ends. The CDR3 sequence: CASSQVKGGFGENTGELFF. CDR3 in DNA: TGTGCCAGCAGCCAAGTGAAAGGAGGGTTTGGGGAGAACACCGGGGAGCTGTTTTTT.

This clone showed up just once. This chain uses TRBV30 with TRBJ1-4, with 7 bases fitting TRBD1. CDR3 length: 17 amino acids. Per germline, CDR1 GTSNPN and CDR2 SVGIG (reference sequence). V was clipped by 7 bases and J by 6 bases; unmatched bases: 20. CDR3 in amino acids: CASITPKGQKLDEKLFF. The CDR3 DNA is TGTGCCTCTATAACCCCGAAGGGACAGAAATTGGATGAAAAACTGTTTTTT.

This clone appeared once. The rearrangement joins TRBV5-1 to TRBJ2-1; the match to TRBD1 covers 8 bases. V lost 4 bases to trimming and J lost 6 bases; unmatched junction nucleotides: 9. The CDR3 spans 15 residues. Germline V gives CDR1 SGHRS, CDR2 YFSETQ. The CDR3 is CASSLLQGARNEQFF. The CDR3 DNA reads as TGCGCCAGCAGCCTTCTCCAGGGGGCGCGCAATGAGCAGTTCTTC. Filled out from reference TRBV5-1 and TRBJ2-1, the complete variable domain reads KAGVTQTPRYLIKTRGQQVTLSCSPISGHRSVSWYQQTPGQGLQFLFEYFSETQRNKGNFPGRFSGRQFSNSRSEMNVSTLELGDSALYLCASSLLQGARNEQFFGPGTRLTVL.

The V call is TRBV27, the J call TRBJ1-5, with D tentatively TRBD1 (5 bases). V shed 2 bases and J shed 3 bases, with 11 bases lying between them. CDR3 length equals 15 residues. The germline V gene encodes CDR1 MNHEY and CDR2 SMNVEV (reference sequence). This CDR3 is CASSLSRQPNQPQHF. The DNA for the CDR3 is TGTGCCAGCAGTTTAAGTCGACAGCCCAATCAGCCCCAGCATTTT.

The chain has TRBV6-5 and TRBJ1-3; TRBD1 matches at 7 bases. The CDR3 contains 13 residues. Germline-derived CDR1 and CDR2 are MNHEY and SVGAGI. The ends lost 6 bases at V and 6 bases at J; junction bases unmatched: 5. The CDR3 loop is CASRRGGENTIYF. CDR3 nucleotide sequence: TGTGCCAGCAGGCGAGGGGGCGAAAACACCATATATTTT.

The V call is TRBV5-4, the J call TRBJ2-1; 9 nucleotides line up with TRBD2. The germline V gene encodes CDR1 SGHNT and CDR2 YYREEE (reference sequence). V gave up 0 bases and J gave up 6 bases; unmatched junction bases: 7. The CDR3 extends over 16 amino acids. CDR3 amino acids: CASSLGGGRGVNEQFF. The CDR3 bases are TGTGCCAGCAGCTTGGGCGGCGGGAGGGGGGTCAATGAGCAGTTCTTC.

The rearrangement joins TRBV20-1 to TRBJ1-2, with TRBD1 identical over 7 bases. The CDR3 consists of 14 residues. Germline V gene sequence: CDR1 DFQATT, CDR2 SNEGSKA (reference sequence). Unmatched junction bases numbered 8, after V lost 3 bases and J lost 4 bases. Here the CDR3 reads CSASFDRAAYGYTF. The CDR3 bases are TGCAGTGCTAGTTTCGACAGGGCTGCCTATGGCTACACCTTC.

CDR3 residues: CASSVGRGSVDQPQHF. The CDR3 nucleotides are TGTGCCAGCAGTGTAGGGAGGGGGTCGGTTGATCAGCCCCAGCATTTT. The rearrangement uses TRBV6-1 and TRBJ1-5; the D gene is possibly TRBD1 (6 bases). The germline gives CDR1 MNHNS, CDR2 SASEGT. V was shortened by 4 bases and J by 5 bases, with 18 bases between the two germline ends. CDR3 length equals 16 residues.

The rearrangement links TRBV6-2 or TRBV6-3 to TRBJ1-2, with D unclear. V gave up 6 bases and J gave up 1 base, with 12 bases separating them. The germline V gene has CDR1 MNHEY and CDR2 SVGEGT. The CDR3 runs to 14 residues. CDR3 DNA: TGTGCCAGCAGCTCTAATACTAATAACTATGGCTACACCTTC. It translates to CASSSNTNNYGYTF.

This rearrangement joins TRBV2 to TRBJ2-1; D ambiguous. The CDR3 has 13 amino acids. Germline assignment: CDR1 SNHLY and CDR2 FYNNEI. Trimming cost V 10 bases and J 0 bases, with 10 bases left between them. CDR3 loop: CATQVSSYNEQFF. CDR3 nucleotides: TGTGCCACCCAGGTGAGCTCCTACAATGAGCAGTTCTTC.

The V and J genes are TRBV6-5 and TRBJ1-6; D ambiguous. From germline, CDR1 is MNHEY and CDR2 SVGAGI. The CDR3 has 15 amino acids. V was trimmed by 5 bases and J by 0 bases, leaving 8 bases between them. For the CDR3, the DNA is TGTGCCAGCAGTCCCACAAGCTCCTATAATTCACCCCTCCACTTT. Protein: CASSPTSSYNSPLHF.

The chain is built from TRBV28 and TRBJ1-1; D is uncertain. The CDR3 is made up of 12 amino acids. V lost 2 bases and J 11 bases, leaving 12 bases between the germline ends. Germline CDR1 is MDHEN and CDR2 is SYDVKM. The CDR3, as DNA: TGTGCCAGCAGTTTAGAGGGTTCGGAGGCTTTCTTT. It is translated as CASSLEGSEAFF.

The chain links TRBV19 to TRBJ2-3, with 9 bases aligning to TRBD1. CDR1 and CDR2 from the germline V gene are LNHDA and SQIVND (reference sequence). The V gene end was trimmed by 6 bases and the J gene end by 6 bases; junction bases not matched to a gene: 13. This CDR3 has 16 amino acids. CDR3 region: CASRPRGTGYPDTQYF. CDR3 sequence (DNA): TGTGCCAGTAGGCCGCGGGGGACAGGGTATCCGGATACGCAGTATTTT.